These 8 T cell receptor beta chains share one sample of origin, sequenced in a study of identical twins. Each CDR3 protein is one row after TCRdb ran MiXCR on the 5' RACE reads. The data show hundreds of thousands of distinct CDR3 sequences, approximately 20% seen once. The data also belong to a second study, concerning yellow fever vaccine responses in identical twins.

Sequencing was performed on CD4+ T cells sorted from blood. These TCRs come from a woman younger than 30 in good health.

This chain joins TRBV12-3 or TRBV12-4 and TRBJ1-5, with D uncertain. The CDR3 length is 13 residues. V lost 7 bases and J lost 1, with 8 bases in between. The CDR3 loop reads CASNLGSNQPQHF. CDR3 DNA sequence: TGTGCCAGCAACCTTGGGAGCAATCAGCCCCAGCATTTT.

The chain uses TRBV14 and TRBJ2-1; 8 bases match TRBD1. The CDR3 is made up of 14 amino acids. The junction had 8 bases not matched to a gene; V was cut back by 4 bases and J by 9 bases. Germline loops: CDR1 SGHDN, CDR2 FVKESK. The CDR3 DNA follows: TGTGCCAGCAGCCTTGGACAGGGTCGCTTTGAGCAGTTCTTC. Amino acids: CASSLGQGRFEQFF. Combining the CDR3 with reference TRBV14 and TRBJ2-1 gives the whole variable domain EAGVTQFPSHSVIEKGQTVTLRCDPISGHDNLYWYRRVMGKEIKFLLHFVKESKQDESGMPNNRFLAERTGGTYSTLKVQPAELEDSGVYFCASSLGQGRFEQFFGPGTRLTVL.

In this sample, this clonotype turned up a few times. The chain joins TRBV10-3 to TRBJ2-7, with 8 bases fitting TRBD1. The CDR3 runs to 15 residues. Germline values: CDR1 ENHRY, CDR2 SYGVKD. Trimming took 0 bases from V and 2 from J; bases not matched to a gene: 3. The CDR3 nucleotides are TGTGCCATCAGTGAGTCGTTACAGGGGGCCTACGAGCAGTACGTC. Its translation is CAISESLQGAYEQYV.

The genes are TRBV11-2 and TRBJ2-7, with a possible D match to TRBD2 (6 bases). The CDR3 is 11 amino acids. In germline, CDR1 is SGHAT, CDR2 FQNNGV. V was shortened by 7 bases and J by 9 bases, with 13 bases between the two germline ends. The DNA of the CDR3 is TGTGCCAGCACCGGGGGACTTTTGCAGTACTTC. Translation: CASTGGLLQYF.

This clonotype showed up many times. The V call is TRBV5-1, the J call TRBJ1-6; D possibly corresponds to TRBD1 (5 bases). The V and J ends lost 0 bases and 8 bases respectively, with 12 bases between them. Germline V gene lookup returns CDR1 SGHRS and CDR2 YFSETQ. The CDR3 loop spans 15 amino acids. This CDR3 is CASSLAGDGYSPLHF. The CDR3, as DNA: TGCGCCAGCAGCTTGGCCGGGGACGGATATTCACCCCTCCACTTT.

The chain recombines TRBV24-1 with TRBJ2-1, with 7 bases that match TRBD2. In germline, CDR1 is KGHDR, CDR2 SFDVKD. V shed 5 bases, J shed 3 bases, and the junction held 9 bases outside the gene matches. This CDR3 is built from 16 residues. CDR3 loop: CATSGTLADHYNEQFF. Here the CDR3 DNA reads TGTGCCACCAGTGGAACTCTAGCGGACCACTACAATGAGCAGTTCTTC.

This clonotype was seen only once. The J gene is TRBJ2-1, the V gene TRBV7-9; either TRBD1 or TRBD2 may supply D (5 bases each). Germline CDR1 and CDR2: SEHNR and FQNEAQ (reference sequence). This CDR3 has 14 amino acids. V shed 5 bases and J shed 12 bases, with 20 bases lying between them. The CDR3 spells CASSPGTVVDWQFF. CDR3 nucleotides: TGTGCCAGCAGCCCCGGGACGGTGGTTGATTGGCAGTTCTTC.

This chain uses TRBV29-1 with TRBJ2-3; the D gene is possibly TRBD2 (6 bases). The germline V and J ends were trimmed by 4 bases and 0 bases, with 11 bases remaining between them. The germline gives CDR1 SQVTM, CDR2 ANQGSEA. The length of the CDR3 is 14 residues. The CDR3 sequence: CSVAAGTSTDTQYF. The DNA of the CDR3 is TGCAGCGTTGCAGCAGGGACTAGCACAGATACGCAGTATTTT.